This T cell receptor (beta chain) is drawn from a study of T cell responses to AZD1222 COVID-19 vaccine. General study results and limits: When two AZD1222 doses had been given, Spike-specific TCR breadth and depth rose. Of spike-specific TCRs, nearly half reportedly target regions left unmutated in variants.

Trimming cost V 4 bases and J 8 bases, with 15 bases left between them. The CDR3 has 14 residues. Germline CDR1 and CDR2: SGHRS and YFSETQ. Turning to this clone: What it binds is not known.

Profiled with immunoSEQ multiplex PCR; TCRdb holds only in-frame clones, not every one. The sample holds 100,000 to 150,000 clones, about nine tenths seen once. Material: peripheral blood, obtained on day 0 of AZD1222 vaccination. V usage is TRBV5-1 and J usage is TRBJ2-2; D gene uncertain. The sequence came from an adult in good health. The CDR3 loop reads CASSETADRGELFF. In DNA form, the CDR3 reads TGCGCCAGCAGCGAGACGGCTGATAGAGGGGAGCTGTTTTTT.